Listed here are 30 T cell receptor beta chains from one sample, sequenced in a study of regulatory T cells in long-lasting Graves disease. Investigators prepared the TCR beta libraries by applying iRepertoire HTBI primers and Arm-PCR of CDR3 regions. TCRdb re-called the multiplex PCR reads with MiXCR, one entry per CDR3 protein. The table has 240,000 or so distinct CDR3 sequences, around 20% seen once. The time point: newly diagnosed GD, antithyroid drugs for less than 3 months. From PBMCs, RNA was extracted and then used to make the TCR library. The sample consisted of peripheral blood mononuclear cells (PBMCs), taken at new diagnosis, from a patient treated with antithyroid drugs. These receptor sequences come from a female donor with Graves disease.

This clonotype has at least ten counts. The chain links TRBV2 to TRBJ2-5; D unresolved. Germline loops: CDR1 SNHLY, CDR2 FYNNEI. The V end lost 8 bases, the J end lost 5 bases, and 12 bases lay between the germline ends. CDR3 length: 12 residues. CDR3 residues: CASVGIDETQYF. As DNA, the CDR3 is TGTGCCAGCGTGGGGATTGATGAGACCCAGTACTTC. Complete variable domain (other parts from reference TRBV2 and TRBJ2-5): EPEVTQTPSHQVTQMGQEVILRCVPISNHLYFYWYRQILGQKVEFLVSFYNNEISEKSEIFDDQFSVERPDGSNFTLKIRSTKLEDSAMYFCASVGIDETQYFGPGTRLLVL.

The chain is built from TRBV12-3 or TRBV12-4 and TRBJ2-2, with TRBD2 matching 11 bases. Trimming took 4 bases from V and 6 from J; bases not matched to a gene: 1. CDR3 length: 14 amino acids. The CDR3 is CASSSSGRSGELFF. CDR3 nucleotides: TGTGCCAGCAGTTCTAGCGGGAGGTCCGGGGAGCTGTTTTTT.

CDR3 bases: TGCGCCAGCAGCTCCCCTGGGGCGGGGAACCTCTACAATGAGCAGTTCTTC. Residues: CASSSPGAGNLYNEQFF. This sequence joins TRBV5-1 and TRBJ2-1, with D tentatively TRBD2 (6 bases). CDR3 length: 17 residues. V dropped 3 bases and J dropped 3 bases, with 19 bases sitting between them. Germline-derived CDR1 and CDR2 are SGHRS and YFSETQ.

This clonotype has at least ten counts. CDR3 residues: CASSAGTANTEAFF. The DNA of the CDR3 is TGTGCCAGTAGTGCGGGGACGGCGAACACTGAAGCTTTCTTT. The chain joins TRBV19 to TRBJ1-1; D may be TRBD1 (5 bases). V lost 5 bases and J lost 1, with 11 bases in between. Looked up from germline, CDR1 is LNHDA and CDR2 is SQIVND (reference sequence). This CDR3 contains 14 residues.

A word on this clonotype: A far larger clone is only one base removed, so a read error is likely. This sequence joins TRBV10-3 and TRBJ2-1, with 12 bases aligning to TRBD2. This CDR3 region has 15 residues. Germline V gene lookup returns CDR1 ENHRY and CDR2 SYGVKD. The V and J ends lost 5 bases and 2 bases, in that order; junction bases with no gene match: 1. The CDR3 DNA is TGTGCCATCAGTCGGACTAGCGGGACCTACAATGAGCAGTTCTTC. Its protein is CAISRTSGTYNEQFF.

This clonotype has ten or more counts. The chain combines TRBV30 with TRBJ1-1; D gene unclear. The V gene's germline CDR1 is GTSNPN and CDR2 SVGIG (reference sequence). Deletions cut 2 bases from V and 0 bases from J, with 4 bases between. The CDR3 runs 12 residues. This CDR3 reads CAWSFVNTEAFF. The CDR3 DNA sequence: TGTGCCTGGAGTTTCGTGAACACTGAAGCTTTCTTT. The whole variable domain, remainder taken from reference TRBV30 and TRBJ1-1, is SQTIHQWPATLVQPVGSPLSLECTVEGTSNPNLYWYRQAAGRGLQLLFYSVGIGQISSEVPQNLSASRPQDRQFILSSKKLLLSDSGFYLCAWSFVNTEAFFGQGTRLTVV.

This clonotype was counted ten times or more. This may be a read error, as it is one base from a much larger clone. J is TRBJ2-3 and V is TRBV7-9, with D possibly matching TRBD1 (5 bases). CDR1 and CDR2 (germline): SEHNR, FQNEAQ (reference sequence). There are 15 residues in the CDR3. The CDR3 DNA follows: TGTGCCAGCAGCGCTACGACAGTTAGCCCAGATACGCGGTATTTT. The encoded protein is CASSATTVSPDTRYF.

This clonotype came up many times. CDR3 in DNA: TGTGCCAGCAGCACTCAGGGAGGGGCCGGCTATGGCTACACCTTC. Protein: CASSTQGGAGYGYTF. The chain employs TRBV12-3 or TRBV12-4 and TRBJ1-2, with D possibly TRBD1 on 5 matching bases. V was pared by 6 bases and J by 4 bases, with 18 bases between. This CDR3 spans 15 amino acids.

The chain combines TRBV7-9 with TRBJ2-1, with TRBD1 matching over 9 bases. The germline V gene encodes CDR1 SEHNR and CDR2 FQNEAQ (reference sequence). CDR3 length: 15 amino acids. J was trimmed by 6 bases and V by 5 bases; bases with no gene match: 8. The CDR3 is CASSPGDRALNEQFF. For the CDR3, the DNA is TGTGCCAGCAGCCCCGGGGACAGGGCCCTCAATGAGCAGTTCTTC. Full variable domain (missing parts from reference TRBV7-9 and TRBJ2-1): DTGVSQNPRHKITKRGQNVTFRCDPISEHNRLYWYRQTLGQGPEFLTYFQNEAQLEKSRLLSDRFSAERPKGSFSTLEIQRTEQGDSAMYLCASSPGDRALNEQFFGPGTRLTVL.

To note about this clonotype: It differs at one base from a far larger clone, so likely a read error. Lacking the conserved final phenylalanine or tryptophan, this CDR3 likely reflects a read error. The chain is built from TRBV28 and TRBJ2-5; D unclear. TRBJ2-7 matches the DNA end more closely, so the J call is doubtful. The CDR3 contains 12 residues. Germline values: CDR1 MDHEN, CDR2 SYDVKM. The CDR3 coding sequence is TGTGCCAGCAGTTGGAGCTCCTACGAGCAGTACTCC. It yields the protein CASSWSSYEQYS.

Notes on this clonotype: One base away lies a much larger clone, so this may be a sequencing read error. This chain joins TRBV5-4 and TRBJ2-5; perhaps TRBD1 as D (5 bases). The germline V gene has CDR1 SGHNT and CDR2 YYREEE (reference sequence). The V and J ends lost 6 bases and 1 base respectively, with 19 bases between them. This CDR3 is built from 16 residues. The CDR3 DNA is TGTGCCAGCACCCTCCCGGAAACAGGACCCCAAGAGACCCAGTACTTC. Translation: CASTLPETGPQETQYF.

Points on this clonotype: One junction end disagrees with the germline gene, perhaps due to a read error. V is TRBV6-1 and J is TRBJ2-1; D gene uncertain. This CDR3 comprises 14 residues. Per germline, CDR1 MNHNS and CDR2 SASEGT. DNA of the CDR3: TGCGCCAGCAGTGAGTTGCTTTCCTACAATGAGCAGTTCTTC. This codes for CASSELLSYNEQFF.

This clonotype was detected a few times. The V gene is TRBV12-3 or TRBV12-4, the J gene TRBJ2-7, with TRBD2 matching 8 bases. The V and J ends lost 3 bases and 2 bases, in that order; junction bases with no gene match: 0. CDR3 length equals 13 residues. In DNA form, the CDR3 reads TGTGCCAGCAGTTTCGGGGGGGCCTACGAGCAGTACTTC. Translating gives CASSFGGAYEQYF.

This clonotype was detected a few times. V and J are TRBV9 and TRBJ1-1; D is possibly TRBD1 (5 bases). The germline gives CDR1 SGDLS, CDR2 YYNGEE. Trimming cost V 5 bases and J 1 base, with 15 bases left between them. This CDR3 comprises 15 residues. This chain's CDR3 is CASSNRDVKNTEAFF. The CDR3 coding sequence is TGTGCCAGCAGTAACCGGGACGTGAAGAACACTGAAGCTTTCTTT.

Regarding this clonotype: A read error is the likely source, as a far larger clone sits one nucleotide away. The chain is built from TRBV11-3 and TRBJ2-5; 9 bases line up with TRBD1. Looked up from germline, CDR1 is SGHNT and CDR2 is YENEEA. Losses at the gene ends were 3 bases for V and 2 bases for J; bases not matched to a gene: 10. CDR3 length equals 17 residues. CDR3 DNA: TGTGCCAGCAGCTTTGACCGCGGGACAGGGAGACAAGAGACCCAGTACTTC. It is translated as CASSFDRGTGRQETQYF.

In regard to this clonotype: The junction differs from germline at one of its ends, possibly a read error. The gene calls are TRBV10-3 and TRBJ1-4, with a possible D match to TRBD1 (6 bases). The CDR3 spans 14 residues. Germline assignment: CDR1 ENHRY and CDR2 SYGVKD. This chain's CDR3 is CATSSQGTNEKLFF. The CDR3 bases are TGTGCCACCAGTTCACAGGGAACTAATGAAAAACTGTTTTTT.

In its sample, this clonotype was seen many times. The J gene is TRBJ1-2, the V gene TRBV2, with 7 positions matching TRBD1. CDR3 length equals 16 residues. The germline CDR1 and CDR2 sequences are SNHLY and FYNNEI. V trimming: 6 bases; J trimming: 1 base; junction bases outside the gene matches: 11. CDR3 amino acids: CASSDEQGDYNYGYTF. The CDR3 region has the DNA TGTGCCAGCAGCGACGAGCAGGGGGATTATAACTATGGCTACACCTTC.

The chain combines TRBV4-2 with TRBJ2-7, with D maybe TRBD2 (6 bases). Germline CDR1 reads LGHNA; CDR2 reads YNFKEQ. The CDR3 is 15 amino acids. The ends were cut back, 4 bases at V and 5 bases at J, with 18 bases in the middle. The CDR3 nucleotides read TGTGCCAGCAGCCCGGCCGGGAGTCAGATTAACGAGCAGTACTTC. Translation gives CASSPAGSQINEQYF.

Many counts were recorded for this clonotype. V and J are TRBV11-2 and TRBJ2-1; 9 nucleotides agree with TRBD1. The CDR3 contains 17 residues. The J segment lost 9 bases and the V segment lost 4 bases, leaving 16 bases of the junction unmatched. Germline V gives CDR1 SGHAT, CDR2 FQNNGV. The DNA of the CDR3 is TGTGCCAGCAGCTCGTACACCGGGACAGGGTATTACGGTGAGCAGTTCTTC. It encodes CASSSYTGTGYYGEQFF.

A few counts support this clonotype. The rearrangement joins TRBV6-2 or TRBV6-3 to TRBJ2-7, with 8 bases lining up with TRBD2. The CDR3 totals 16 residues. With 0 bases clipped from V and 5 bases from J, the junction kept 9 bases outside the gene matches. Germline V lookup: CDR1 MNHEY, CDR2 SVGEGT. As DNA, the CDR3 is TGTGCCAGCAGTTACTCGAATGGACTAGCTGGCGACGAGCAGTACTTC. Encoded protein: CASSYSNGLAGDEQYF.

Note on this clonotype: This may stem from a read error, because a much larger clone lies one nucleotide away. This rearrangement joins TRBV5-1 to TRBJ1-5, with D perhaps TRBD1 (6 bases). Per the germline V gene, CDR1 is SGHRS and CDR2 is YFSETQ. Trimming shortened V by 4 bases and J by 7 bases, and 18 bases separated the two germline ends. The CDR3 is made up of 15 amino acids. The CDR3 DNA reads as TGCGCCAGCAGCCAGGAGGCAGGGGTTGGCCAGCCCCAGCATTTT. This encodes CASSQEAGVGQPQHF.

In this sample, this clonotype turned up many times. The chain recombines TRBV28 with TRBJ1-2; no firm D call. Between the trimmed V and J ends, which lost 6 bases and 2 bases, there was a span of 10 bases. Germline CDR1 MDHEN, CDR2 SYDVKM. This CDR3 spans 13 amino acids. CDR3 sequence: CASSFTQNYGYTF. CDR3 in DNA: TGTGCCAGCAGCTTCACACAGAACTATGGCTACACCTTC.

This clonotype was observed many times. The chain has TRBV3-1 and TRBJ1-1; 12 nucleotides align to TRBD1. The J segment lost 5 bases and the V segment lost 2 bases, leaving 6 bases of the junction unmatched. The CDR3 contains 16 residues. Germline values: CDR1 LGHDT, CDR2 YNNKEL (reference sequence). CDR3 in amino acids: CASSQSMGQGATEAFF. Here the CDR3 DNA reads TGTGCCAGCAGCCAATCTATGGGACAGGGGGCAACTGAAGCTTTCTTT.

This clonotype was picked up a small number of times. The chain is built from TRBV6-2 or TRBV6-3 and TRBJ2-5; D perhaps matches TRBD2 (5 bases). The CDR3 spans 14 residues. With 0 bases removed from V and 4 bases from J, the gap between germline ends came to 9 bases. Germline CDR1 and CDR2: MNHEY and SVGEGT. The CDR3 nucleotides are TGTGCCAGCAGTTACTCGATGCTAGCAGAGACCCAGTACTTC. Protein sequence: CASSYSMLAETQYF.

The table lists this clonotype with a few counts. V is TRBV5-1 and J is TRBJ2-7, with D possibly TRBD1 on 6 matching bases. V was shortened by 0 bases and J by 2 bases, with 9 bases between the two germline ends. Germline assignment: CDR1 SGHRS and CDR2 YFSETQ. The CDR3 covers 14 residues. The CDR3 sequence is CASSLGGLPYEQYF. The CDR3 nucleotides are TGCGCCAGCAGCTTGGGGGGGCTCCCCTACGAGCAGTACTTC.

This clonotype was seen repeatedly, ten times or more. For the CDR3, the DNA is TGCAGTGCTAGAGATATGAAGGGTCGGGAGACCCAGTACTTC. Amino acid sequence: CSARDMKGRETQYF. This chain joins TRBV20-1 and TRBJ2-5; D is uncertain. The germline gives CDR1 DFQATT, CDR2 SNEGSKA (reference sequence). With 0 bases removed from V and 5 bases from J, the gap between germline ends came to 13 bases. This CDR3 has 14 residues.

The sample holds many counts of this clonotype. The chain uses TRBV28 and TRBJ2-7; the match to TRBD1 covers 9 bases. J was trimmed by 7 bases and V by 6 bases; bases with no gene match: 10. Germline assignment: CDR1 MDHEN and CDR2 SYDVKM. The CDR3 has 14 residues. In nucleotides, the CDR3 is TGTGCCAGCAGACCGGGACAGGGAACCTTAGAGCAGTACTTC. Amino acid sequence: CASRPGQGTLEQYF.

This clonotype was detected only a few times. Being one base from a much bigger clone, this may be a read error. V is TRBV12-3 or TRBV12-4 and J is TRBJ2-5; D is uncertain. The CDR3 has 12 amino acids. The DNA for the CDR3 is TGTGCCAGCAGCCCGGTTCAAGAGACCCGGTACTTC. Translated, it gives CASSPVQETRYF.

This clonotype was seen repeatedly, ten times or more. V is TRBV6-1 and J is TRBJ2-2; 7 bases line up with TRBD2. This CDR3 region has 13 residues. Germline lookup yields CDR1 MNHNS and CDR2 SASEGT. J gave up 4 bases and V 8 bases, and 4 bases lay outside the gene matches. Here the CDR3 reads CASAAGSTGELFF. The CDR3 bases are TGTGCCAGCGCAGCGGGAAGCACCGGGGAGCTGTTTTTT.

This clonotype was observed at least ten times. The chain joins TRBV6-5 to TRBJ2-6, with a weak D call TRBD2 (5 bases). The ends were cut back, 4 bases at V and 0 bases at J, with 13 bases in the middle. The CDR3 loop spans 17 amino acids. Germline assignment: CDR1 MNHEY and CDR2 SVGAGI. CDR3 nucleotides: TGTGCCAGCAGTTCCGGGTCCGGGATCTCTGGGGCCAACGTCCTGACTTTC. This translates into CASSSGSGISGANVLTF.